This T cell receptor (beta chain) was identified during a study of T-cell memory formation after mild COVID-19. The study's findings and limits: Day 37-peaking second-wave clones had unconfirmed SARS-CoV-2 specificity.

In the case of this clonotype: What it recognizes is unknown.

MiXCR, run by TCRdb on the 5' RACE reads, gives a single entry per CDR3 protein. The sample gives hundreds of thousands of distinct CDR3 sequences, around 15% of which show up once; about 23% is in the top ten. The CDR3 consists of 16 residues. Germline V gene sequence: CDR1 SNHLY, CDR2 FYNNEI. V lost 8 bases, J lost 6 bases, and 17 bases stayed unmatched. Material: PBMCs or a T cell subset sorted from them (not recorded which). The genes are TRBV2 and TRBJ2-3, with 7 bases matching TRBD2. This TCR came from a man between 18 and 35 years old who had mild COVID-19 (a few samples of this study predate the infection). Cell type and time point are not known. The CDR3, as DNA: TGTGCCAGCGCCCGCCCACTAGCGCGACCCGATGATACGCAGTATTTT. Translated, it gives CASARPLARPDDTQYF.